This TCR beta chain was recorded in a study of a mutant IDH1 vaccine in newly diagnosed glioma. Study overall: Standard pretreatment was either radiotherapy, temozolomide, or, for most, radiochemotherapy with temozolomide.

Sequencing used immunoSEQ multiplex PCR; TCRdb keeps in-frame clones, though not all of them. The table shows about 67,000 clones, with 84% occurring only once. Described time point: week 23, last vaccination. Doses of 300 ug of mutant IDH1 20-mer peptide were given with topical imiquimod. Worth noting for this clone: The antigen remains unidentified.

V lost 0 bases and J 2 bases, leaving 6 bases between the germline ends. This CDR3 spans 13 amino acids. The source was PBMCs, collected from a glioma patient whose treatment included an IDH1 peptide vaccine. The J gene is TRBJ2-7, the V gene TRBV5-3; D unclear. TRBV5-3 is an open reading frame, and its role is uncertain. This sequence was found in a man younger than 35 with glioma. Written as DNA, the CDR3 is TGTGCCAGAAGCTTGGCAGGTCCCTACGAGCAGTACTTC. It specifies CARSLAGPYEQYF.